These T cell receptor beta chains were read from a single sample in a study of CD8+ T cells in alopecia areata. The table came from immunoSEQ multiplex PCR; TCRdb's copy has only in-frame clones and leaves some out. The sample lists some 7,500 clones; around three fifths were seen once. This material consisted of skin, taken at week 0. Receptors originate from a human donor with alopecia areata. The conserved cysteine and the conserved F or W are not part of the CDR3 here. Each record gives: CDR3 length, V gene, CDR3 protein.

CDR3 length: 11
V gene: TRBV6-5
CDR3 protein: ASSFRASGGYT

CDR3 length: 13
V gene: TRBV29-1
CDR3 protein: SVLTRSGVLETQY

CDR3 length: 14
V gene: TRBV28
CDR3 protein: ASRDTASGTKNIQY

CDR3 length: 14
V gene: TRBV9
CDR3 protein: ASSVADRANTGELF

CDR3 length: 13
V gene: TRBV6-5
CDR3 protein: ASSVTGTSGNTIY

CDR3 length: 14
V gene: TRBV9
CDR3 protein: ASSGPAYLGYNEQF

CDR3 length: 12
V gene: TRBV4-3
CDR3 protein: ASSQGTSAYEQY

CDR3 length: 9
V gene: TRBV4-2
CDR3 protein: ASSENNEQF

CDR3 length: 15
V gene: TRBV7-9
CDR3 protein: ASSPPLPLADYNEQF

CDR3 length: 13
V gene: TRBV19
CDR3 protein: ASLDGGLGNTEAF

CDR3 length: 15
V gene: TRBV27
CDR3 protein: ASSGYLSQGNTGELF

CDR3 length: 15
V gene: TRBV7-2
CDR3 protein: ASSWAATGGGKETQY

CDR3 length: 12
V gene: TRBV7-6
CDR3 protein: ASSLTSYYNEQF

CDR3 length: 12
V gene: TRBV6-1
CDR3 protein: ASSSRTGNQPQH

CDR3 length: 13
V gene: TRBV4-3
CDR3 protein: ASSQGGGLESRAF

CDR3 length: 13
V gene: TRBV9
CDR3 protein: ASSVASTSGSEQY

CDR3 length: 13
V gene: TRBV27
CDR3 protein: ASTPRGGGNTEAF

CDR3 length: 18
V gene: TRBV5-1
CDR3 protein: ASSLSAWPRSGTGENEQF

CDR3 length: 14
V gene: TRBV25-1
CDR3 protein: ASSETGGLAGNTIY

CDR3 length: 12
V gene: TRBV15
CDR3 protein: ATSSPGTTYEQY

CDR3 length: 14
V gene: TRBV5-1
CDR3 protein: ASSLAAGGNTGELF

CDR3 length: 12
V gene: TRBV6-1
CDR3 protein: ASSGTVAYNEQF

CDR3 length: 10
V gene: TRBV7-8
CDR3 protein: ASSLPGSPLH

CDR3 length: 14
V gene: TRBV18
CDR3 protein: ASSIIGRINTGELF

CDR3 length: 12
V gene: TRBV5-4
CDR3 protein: ASSLDRDSYGYT

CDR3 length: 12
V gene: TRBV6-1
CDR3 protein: ASSRGHLSTEAF

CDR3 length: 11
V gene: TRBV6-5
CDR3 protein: ASSPREGYEQY

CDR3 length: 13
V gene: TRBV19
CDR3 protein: ASSISGRTQETQY

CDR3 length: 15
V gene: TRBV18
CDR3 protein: ASSLSLAGVLTYEQY

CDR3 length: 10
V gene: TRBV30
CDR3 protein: AWSTSVETQY

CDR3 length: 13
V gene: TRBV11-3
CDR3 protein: ASSFETPTYNEQF

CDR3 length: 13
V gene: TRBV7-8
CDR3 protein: ASRPLGATGNTIY

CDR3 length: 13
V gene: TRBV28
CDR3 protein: ASRHNRGPYNEQF

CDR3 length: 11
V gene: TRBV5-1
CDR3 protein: ASRDIQGPGAF